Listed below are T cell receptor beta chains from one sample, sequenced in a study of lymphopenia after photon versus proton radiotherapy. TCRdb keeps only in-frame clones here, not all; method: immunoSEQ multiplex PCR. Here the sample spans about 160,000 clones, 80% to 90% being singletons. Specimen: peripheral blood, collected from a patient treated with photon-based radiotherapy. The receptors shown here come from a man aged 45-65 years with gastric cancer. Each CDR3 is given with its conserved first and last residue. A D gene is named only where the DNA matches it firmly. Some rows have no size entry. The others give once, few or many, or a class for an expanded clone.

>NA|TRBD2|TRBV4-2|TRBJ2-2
CASSQEAGATGELFF
TGTGCCAGCAGCCAAGAAGCGGGAGCCACCGGGGAGCTGTTTTTT
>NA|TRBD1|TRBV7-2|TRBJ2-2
CASSPGTGLGGELFF
TGTGCCAGCAGCCCTGGGACAGGGCTGGGCGGGGAGCTGTTTTTT
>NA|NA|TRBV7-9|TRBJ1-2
CASSHPTATYGYTF
TGTGCCAGCAGCCACCCTACAGCTACCTATGGCTACACCTTC
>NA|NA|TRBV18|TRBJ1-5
CASSSLGYQPQHF
TGTGCCAGCTCATCACTGGGATATCAGCCCCAGCATTTT
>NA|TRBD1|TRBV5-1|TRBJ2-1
CASSRDRGWNEQFF
TGCGCCAGCAGTCGGGACAGGGGGTGGAATGAGCAGTTCTTC
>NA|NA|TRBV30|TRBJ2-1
CAWSAGSPHNEQFF
TGTGCCTGGAGTGCCGGGTCCCCCCACAATGAGCAGTTCTTC
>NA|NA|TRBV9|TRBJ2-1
CASSRDSPSEQFF
TGTGCCAGCAGCCGGGACTCCCCGTCGGAGCAGTTCTTC
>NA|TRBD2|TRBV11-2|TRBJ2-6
CASSSRLAGPSGANVLTF
TGTGCCAGCAGCTCGCGACTAGCGGGCCCCTCTGGGGCCAACGTCCTGACTTTC
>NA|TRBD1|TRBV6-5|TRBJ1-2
CATVTGLGGYTF
TGTGCCACCGTGACAGGGCTGGGCGGCTACACCTTC
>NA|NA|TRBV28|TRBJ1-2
CASTPPGRGYTF
TGTGCCAGCACCCCCCCGGGAAGAGGCTACACCTTC
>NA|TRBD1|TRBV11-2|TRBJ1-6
CASSPDRGSNSPLHF
TGTGCCAGCAGCCCCGACAGGGGCTCTAATTCACCCCTCCACTTT
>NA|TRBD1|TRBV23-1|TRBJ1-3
CASVPGDSGVIGTIYF
TGCGCCAGCGTCCCTGGGGACAGTGGGGTGATTGGCACCATATATTTT
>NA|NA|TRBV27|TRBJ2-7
CASSLSGPRGLSYEQYF
TGTGCCAGCAGTTTATCCGGGCCTCGGGGGTTATCCTACGAGCAGTACTTC
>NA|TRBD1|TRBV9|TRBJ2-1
CASSPRTGINEQFF
TGTGCCAGCAGCCCCCGGACAGGGATCAATGAGCAGTTCTTC
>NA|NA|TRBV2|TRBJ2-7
CASSEQGAGSYEQYF
TGTGCCAGCAGTGAGCAGGGAGCCGGGAGCTACGAGCAGTACTTC
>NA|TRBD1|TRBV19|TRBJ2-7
CASSTGQGFGEQYF
TGTGCCAGTAGTACGGGACAGGGGTTTGGGGAGCAGTACTTC
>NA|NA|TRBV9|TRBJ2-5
CASSGHRDEVTQYF
TGTGCCAGCAGCGGCCACAGGGACGAAGTGACCCAGTACTTC
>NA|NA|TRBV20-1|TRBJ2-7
CSARASYEQYF
TGCAGTGCTAGGGCCTCCTACGAGCAGTACTTC
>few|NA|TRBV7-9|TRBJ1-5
CASSLAGARQPQHF
TGTGCCAGCAGCTTAGCAGGGGCGAGGCAGCCCCAGCATTTT
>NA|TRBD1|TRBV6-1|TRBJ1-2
CASNQPGQLNYGYTF
TGTGCCAGCAACCAACCGGGACAGCTTAACTATGGCTACACCTTC
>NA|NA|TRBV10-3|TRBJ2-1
CAISESTISYNEQFF
TGTGCCATCAGTGAGTCGACTATTTCCTACAATGAGCAGTTCTTC
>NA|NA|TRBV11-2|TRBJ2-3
CASSLNSPGITDTQYF
TGTGCCAGCAGCTTAAATTCCCCAGGGATCACAGATACGCAGTATTTT
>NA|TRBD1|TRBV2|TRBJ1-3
CASTPDRGGNTIYF
TGTGCCAGCACTCCGGACAGGGGTGGAAACACCATATATTTT
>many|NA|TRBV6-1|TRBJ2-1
CASSDGNENEQFF
TGTGCCAGCAGTGACGGCAACGAGAATGAGCAGTTCTTC
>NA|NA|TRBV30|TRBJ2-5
CAWTLTGLRAQYF
TGTGCCTGGACCCTAACGGGACTCCGGGCCCAGTACTTC
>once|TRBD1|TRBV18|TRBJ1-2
CASSPGQVEGYTF
TGTGCCAGCTCACCCGGACAGGTGGAGGGCTACACCTTC
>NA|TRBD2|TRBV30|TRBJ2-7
CAWMISGGSKGQYF
TGTGCCTGGATGATTAGCGGGGGTTCAAAGGGGCAGTACTTC
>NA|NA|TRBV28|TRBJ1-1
CASSLGHKNTEAFF
TGTGCCAGCAGTTTGGGACACAAGAACACTGAAGCTTTCTTT
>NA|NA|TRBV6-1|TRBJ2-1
CASRNLYNEQFF
TGTGCCAGCAGAAATCTTTACAATGAGCAGTTCTTC